This T cell receptor (beta chain) stems from a study of identical twins. Study-level results: Sequences that were out-of-frame, alpha and twin-shared displayed an excess of low generation probability. Zero-insertion analyses were open to partial confounding by invariant MAIT and iNKT cells.

Template switching added a universal primer site, and cDNA bore unique molecular identifiers. Via MiXCR, TCRdb re-called the 5' RACE reads, giving one row per CDR3 protein. Here the sample spans fewer than 500,000 distinct CDR3 sequences, roughly 13% being singletons. On this clonotype: Its antigen is unknown.

A further study also used this sample, focusing on yellow fever vaccine responses in identical twins. That source adds: The T cell response to vaccination in identical twins was reportedly partly convergent and partly personalized.

This TCR was recovered from a woman aged 18-29 years in good health. The sequencing input was CD4+ T cells sorted from blood.

The CDR3 is CSVGQGADTGELFF. In DNA form, the CDR3 reads TGCAGCGTTGGACAGGGGGCAGACACCGGGGAGCTGTTTTTT. The rearrangement links TRBV29-1 to TRBJ2-2, with 10 positions matching TRBD1. V dropped 4 bases and J dropped 3; count of bases not matched to a gene: 2. Germline V CDR1 and CDR2: SQVTM, ANQGSEA. The CDR3 has 14 residues.